A selection of T cell receptor beta chains follows, all from one sample in a study of T cells in Graves' hyperthyroidism and ophthalmopathy. TCRdb reanalysed the multiplex PCR reads using MiXCR and keeps one entry per CDR3 protein. This table holds about 600,000 distinct CDR3 sequences, approximately 15% found once. Material for sequencing was blood. All receptors come from a woman aged 18-30 years with Graves' ophthalmopathy. CDR3s include the opening cysteine and the closing phenylalanine or tryptophan.

v_gene	j_gene	CDR3aa
TRBV12-3/TRBV12-4	TRBJ2-1	CASSTSGRDNEQFF
TRBV6-2/TRBV6-3	TRBJ2-3	CASSSITAGGTDTQYF
TRBV2	TRBJ2-1	CASSDPLRGLDLFNEQFF
TRBV19	TRBJ2-6	CASTPFGSGANVLTF
TRBV6-1	TRBJ2-2	CASSYRGFAGELFF
TRBV18	TRBJ2-6	CASSPSMGQGAPGANVLTF
TRBV2	TRBJ2-3	CASSDGTSGGDTQYF
TRBV4-1	TRBJ2-2	CASSSWPLPSTGELFF
TRBV2	TRBJ1-6	CASNPRGSGSPLHF
TRBV7-8	TRBJ1-1	CASSPRTGAISVTEAFF
TRBV9	TRBJ1-1	CAGRPVGGTEAFF
TRBV4-1	TRBJ2-3	CASSPIGSGTDTQYF
TRBV7-2	TRBJ2-7	CASSFQDSVYEQYF
TRBV3-1	TRBJ2-4	CASSQDVGALAKNIQYF